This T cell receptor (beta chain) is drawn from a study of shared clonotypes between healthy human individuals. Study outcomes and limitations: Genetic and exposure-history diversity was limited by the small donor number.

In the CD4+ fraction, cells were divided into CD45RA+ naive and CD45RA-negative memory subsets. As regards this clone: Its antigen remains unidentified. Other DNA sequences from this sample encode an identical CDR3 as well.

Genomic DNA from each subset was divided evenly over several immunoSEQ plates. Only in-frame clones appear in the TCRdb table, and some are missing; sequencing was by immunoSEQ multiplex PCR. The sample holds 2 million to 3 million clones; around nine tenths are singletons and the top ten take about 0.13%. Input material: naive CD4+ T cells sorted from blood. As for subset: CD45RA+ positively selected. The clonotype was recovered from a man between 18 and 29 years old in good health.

The CDR3 region is CASSPLAGASDTQYF. CDR3 sequence (DNA): TGTGCCAGCTCACCTCTAGCGGGAGCATCAGATACGCAGTATTTT. V gene TRBV18 combines with J gene TRBJ2-3; 10 positions agree with TRBD2. Germline V gene data show CDR1 as KGHSH and CDR2 as LQKENI. V shed 3 bases, J shed 4 bases, and the junction held 4 bases outside the gene matches. CDR3 length equals 15 residues.